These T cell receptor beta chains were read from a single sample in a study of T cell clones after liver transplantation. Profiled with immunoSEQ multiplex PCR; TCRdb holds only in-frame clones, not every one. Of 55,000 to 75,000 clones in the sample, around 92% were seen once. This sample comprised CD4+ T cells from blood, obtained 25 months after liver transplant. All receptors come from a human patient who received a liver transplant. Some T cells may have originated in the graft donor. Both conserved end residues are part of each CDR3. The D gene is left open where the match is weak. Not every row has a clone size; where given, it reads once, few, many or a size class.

CDR3 protein: CASSVGSKETQYF; CDR3 DNA: TGTGCCAGCAGCGTCGGGAGTAAGGAGACCCAGTACTTC; D gene: -; clone size: once; J gene: TRBJ2-5; V gene: TRBV7-3
CDR3 protein: CASSPRDPRGNEQFF; CDR3 DNA: TGTGCCAGTAGTCCTCGGGACCCCCGCGGCAATGAGCAGTTCTTC; D gene: -; clone size: once; J gene: TRBJ2-1; V gene: TRBV19
CDR3 protein: CASSSSGRPDTQYF; CDR3 DNA: TGCGCCAGCAGTAGTAGCGGGAGGCCAGATACGCAGTATTTT; D gene: TRBD2; clone size: -; J gene: TRBJ2-3; V gene: TRBV10-1
CDR3 protein: CATLLDRTVETEAFF; CDR3 DNA: TGTGCCACCTTACTTGACCGGACAGTTGAGACTGAAGCTTTCTTT; D gene: -; clone size: -; J gene: TRBJ1-1; V gene: TRBV2
CDR3 protein: CASRVLLGGYEQYF; CDR3 DNA: TGCGCCAGCAGAGTCCTCTTAGGGGGCTACGAGCAGTACTTC; D gene: -; clone size: -; J gene: TRBJ2-7; V gene: TRBV5-1
CDR3 protein: CASSPSLANYGYTF; CDR3 DNA: TGTGCCAGTAGTCCGAGTCTAGCTAACTATGGCTACACCTTC; D gene: -; clone size: few; J gene: TRBJ1-2; V gene: TRBV19
CDR3 protein: CASSLVPLTGDTQYF; CDR3 DNA: TGCGCCAGCAGCTTGGTGCCTTTAACGGGAGATACGCAGTATTTT; D gene: -; clone size: -; J gene: TRBJ2-3; V gene: TRBV5-1
CDR3 protein: CASSLAPGFRPQHF; CDR3 DNA: TGCGCCAGCAGCTTGGCCCCAGGGTTCCGGCCCCAGCATTTT; D gene: -; clone size: -; J gene: TRBJ1-5; V gene: TRBV5-1
CDR3 protein: CASSRVGEETQYF; CDR3 DNA: TGCGCCAGCAGCCGGGTGGGGGAAGAGACCCAGTACTTC; D gene: -; clone size: -; J gene: TRBJ2-5; V gene: TRBV4-3
CDR3 protein: CASLKAGANEQYF; CDR3 DNA: TGTGCTAGTTTGAAGGCGGGAGCCAACGAGCAGTACTTC; D gene: TRBD2; clone size: once; J gene: TRBJ2-7; V gene: TRBV12-5
CDR3 protein: CASSQRQGRFEQYF; CDR3 DNA: TGTGCCAGCAGTCAACGACAGGGTCGATTCGAGCAGTACTTC; D gene: TRBD1; clone size: -; J gene: TRBJ2-7; V gene: TRBV2
CDR3 protein: CASTRTSGSTDEQFF; CDR3 DNA: TGTGCCAGCACGAGGACTAGCGGGAGTACCGATGAGCAGTTCTTC; D gene: TRBD2; clone size: -; J gene: TRBJ2-1; V gene: TRBV11-3
CDR3 protein: CATTGLAQPQHF; CDR3 DNA: TGTGCCACCACAGGGTTGGCTCAGCCCCAGCATTTT; D gene: -; clone size: -; J gene: TRBJ1-5; V gene: TRBV6-1
CDR3 protein: CASSEANGPRLF; CDR3 DNA: TGTGCCAGCAGTGAAGCAAACGGCCCGCGCCTCTTC; D gene: -; clone size: -; J gene: TRBJ2-1; V gene: TRBV6-1
CDR3 protein: CASGLATGRGYEQYF; CDR3 DNA: TGTGCTAGTGGTTTGGCGACAGGGCGTGGCTACGAGCAGTACTTC; D gene: TRBD1; clone size: once; J gene: TRBJ2-7; V gene: TRBV12-5
CDR3 protein: CASSQSSGLSNEQYF; CDR3 DNA: TGTGCCAGCAGCCAATCGTCAGGCCTTAGTAACGAGCAGTACTTC; D gene: -; clone size: -; J gene: TRBJ2-7; V gene: TRBV9
CDR3 protein: CASSSLRDRPHLVPYF; CDR3 DNA: TGTGCCAGCAGCTCACTACGGGACAGGCCTCACCTCGTCCCTTACTTC; D gene: TRBD1; clone size: -; J gene: TRBJ2-7; V gene: TRBV5-6
CDR3 protein: CSVYFQSSYNEQFF; CDR3 DNA: TGCAGCGTTTATTTTCAGAGCTCCTACAATGAGCAGTTCTTC; D gene: -; clone size: -; J gene: TRBJ2-1; V gene: TRBV29-1
CDR3 protein: CASSLEAEHNEQFF; CDR3 DNA: TGCGCCAGCAGCTTAGAAGCGGAGCACAATGAGCAGTTCTTC; D gene: -; clone size: -; J gene: TRBJ2-1; V gene: TRBV5-1
CDR3 protein: CASSRSYSYEQYF; CDR3 DNA: TGCGCCAGCAGCCGCTCCTACTCCTACGAGCAGTACTTC; D gene: -; clone size: -; J gene: TRBJ2-7; V gene: TRBV4-3
CDR3 protein: CASSSSGTSVAEQFF; CDR3 DNA: TGTGCCAGCAGCTCCTCCGGGACTAGCGTAGCTGAGCAGTTCTTC; D gene: TRBD2; clone size: -; J gene: TRBJ2-1; V gene: TRBV7-3
CDR3 protein: CASSEAPPGGYGDTQYF; CDR3 DNA: TGTGCCAGCAGTGAAGCCCCCCCCGGGGGGTATGGAGATACGCAGTATTTT; D gene: TRBD2; clone size: once; J gene: TRBJ2-3; V gene: TRBV2
CDR3 protein: CASSQDATGLGYTF; CDR3 DNA: TGCGCCAGCAGCCAAGATGCGACAGGGCTCGGCTACACCTTC; D gene: TRBD1; clone size: -; J gene: TRBJ1-2; V gene: TRBV4-3